This TCR beta chain was profiled in a study of CD8+CD57+ T cells in acquired aplastic anemia. About the study: Isolated CD4+ and CD8+ cells, once sorted, yielded DNA averaging around 3 ug. Healthy CD8+ samples averaged about 10 million reads. Whole-study findings and limits: In CD8+ cells, Simpson's diversity showed no significant difference between patients and controls. Researchers report that twenty-nine CD8+ CDR3 sequences appeared in both patients and controls.

TCR beta VDJ and CDR3 were profiled, and genomic DNA was the template. TCRdb passed the reads through MiXCR, listing each CDR3 protein once. The sample lists some 190,000 distinct CDR3 sequences; 54% were seen once. The CDR3 loop spans 16 amino acids. Germline V gene sequence: CDR1 SGHRS, CDR2 YFSETQ. Trimming stripped 2 bases from V and 2 bases from J, with 17 bases between. A remark on this clonotype: The antigen is unknown.

The sequence derives from a human donor in good health, serving as a control. The gene calls are TRBV5-1 and TRBJ2-7; TRBD1 might be the D (6 bases). The sequencing input was sorted CD4+, CD8+, or CD8+CD57+ T cells (not recorded which) from PBMCs. CDR3 amino acids: CASSFGAGAVTYEQYF. The CDR3 DNA follows: TGCGCCAGCAGCTTTGGGGCAGGGGCCGTAACCTACGAGCAGTACTTC.